This is a list of T cell receptor beta chains from one sample in a study of memory CD4+ T cells and cytomegalovirus serostatus. Measured with immunoSEQ multiplex PCR; TCRdb has only the in-frame clones, and not every one. The repertoire includes about 56,000 clones, around 79% of them detected once, and over 2% sits in the top ten. The sequenced sample was memory CD4+ T cells from blood. Every receptor here comes from an adult in good health and CMV-seropositive. CDR3s include the opening cysteine and the closing phenylalanine or tryptophan. The D gene is left open where the match is weak. Part of the rows lack a size; the others show once, few, many or a class for expanded clones.

clone_size,j_call,d_call,v_call,cdr3_aa,cdr3_nt
.,TRBJ2-1,.,TRBV2,CASRQETGPLPPFF,TGTGCCAGCAGGCAAGAAACAGGGCCACTCCCCCCGTTCTTC
.,TRBJ2-3,.,TRBV27,CASRVASLSTDTQYF,TGTGCCAGCAGGGTCGCGTCACTTAGCACAGATACGCAGTATTTT
few,TRBJ2-7,TRBD2,TRBV18,CASSPLAGGYEQYF,TGTGCCAGCTCACCACTAGCGGGAGGCTACGAGCAGTACTTC
.,TRBJ1-4,.,TRBV6-5,CASSYSWGVNEKLFF,TGTGCCAGCAGTTACTCCTGGGGGGTGAATGAAAAACTGTTTTTT
.,TRBJ2-3,.,TRBV6-1,CASRPGFGNTQYF,TGTGCCAGCAGGCCGGGTTTCGGGAATACGCAGTATTTT
few,TRBJ2-2,.,TRBV27,CASSLMGLRAGELFF,TGTGCCAGCAGCCTAATGGGACTGCGGGCCGGGGAGCTGTTTTTT
.,TRBJ2-3,.,TRBV5-1,CASSLYPTDTQYF,TGCGCCAGCAGCTTGTACCCCACAGATACGCAGTATTTT
.,TRBJ2-1,.,TRBV9,CASSATGSQYNEQFF,TGTGCCAGCAGCGCCACAGGGAGCCAGTACAATGAGCAGTTCTTC
.,TRBJ2-3,TRBD1,TRBV5-6,CASSTRTGFTDTQYF,TGTGCCAGCAGCACTAGGACAGGGTTCACAGATACGCAGTATTTT
.,TRBJ2-2,.,TRBV11-3,CASSLDLGGATGELFF,TGTGCCAGCAGCTTAGATTTGGGGGGAGCCACCGGGGAGCTGTTTTTT